This T cell receptor beta chain emerged from a study of blood T cell repertoires in COVID-19. Study-level background: The samples span acute and convalescent COVID-19 from the United States, Italy and Spain. The analysed material was cDNA or gDNA that came from T cells, B-cell-depleted T cells, or PBMCs.

Authors' analysis steps: Estimates of nucleated cell counts were drawn from the amplification of reference gene primers. Repertoires were generated with immunoSEQ multiplex PCR, while TCRdb's copy carries only in-frame clones and drops some. V and J calls and clone size are as listed in that table; D and trimming were resolved from the DNA. This sample has 70,000 or so clones, with about nine tenths found just once. CDR3 length: 11 amino acids. Germline V gene data show CDR1 as MDHEN and CDR2 as SYDVKM. With 9 bases removed from V and 3 bases from J, the gap between germline ends came to 8 bases. The chain employs TRBV28 and TRBJ1-1; D is unresolved. Input material: peripheral blood. The clonotype originates from a man in his 70s with active or convalescent COVID-19. The CDR3 DNA sequence: TGTGCCAGTGACTCTGACACTGAAGCTTTCTTT. This gives the protein CASDSDTEAFF.